The rows below give T cell receptor beta chains drawn from one sample of a study of shared clonotypes between healthy human individuals. Some clones are missing from TCRdb's copy, which holds only in-frame ones; the method was immunoSEQ multiplex PCR. This sample has about 800,000 clones, with roughly 96% found just once. The material sequenced was naive CD8+ T cells sorted from blood. Receptor source: a man aged 25 to 40 in good health. CDR3s include the opening cysteine and the closing phenylalanine or tryptophan. Fields, in order: D gene, V gene, J gene, clone size, CDR3 DNA, CDR3 protein. A D gene is named only where the DNA matches it firmly. Clone size is shown for a subset of rows, as once, few, many or a class of expanded clone.

D: .; V: TRBV4-3; J: TRBJ2-3; size: .; DNA: TGCGCCAGCAGCCACCACATTGACGGTAGGGCGGATACGCAGTATTTT; CDR3: CASSHHIDGRADTQYF
D: .; V: TRBV29-1; J: TRBJ2-7; size: .; DNA: TGCAGCGTCGGATCACAGGAGGGGACCTACGAGCAGTACTTC; CDR3: CSVGSQEGTYEQYF
D: .; V: TRBV28; J: TRBJ2-4; size: .; DNA: TGTGCCAGCAGTTTTCCGCAAAACATTCAGTACTTC; CDR3: CASSFPQNIQYF
D: TRBD1; V: TRBV6-4; J: TRBJ2-7; size: .; DNA: TGTGCCAGCAGTGAGATACCGGGACAGAGACACGAGCAGTACTTC; CDR3: CASSEIPGQRHEQYF
D: .; V: TRBV11-3; J: TRBJ1-1; size: .; DNA: TGTGCCAGCAGCTTCGGCCCGAACACTGAAGCTTTCTTT; CDR3: CASSFGPNTEAFF
D: .; V: TRBV7-6; J: TRBJ1-5; size: .; DNA: TGTGCCAGCAGCTCAAGTGCCGGGACAAGCAATCAGCCCCAGCATTTT; CDR3: CASSSSAGTSNQPQHF
D: .; V: TRBV18; J: TRBJ2-6; size: .; DNA: TGTGCCAGCTCCCAACTAGACAGGTCTGGGGCCAACGTCCTGACTTTC; CDR3: CASSQLDRSGANVLTF
D: .; V: TRBV9; J: TRBJ2-7; size: .; DNA: TGTGCCAGCAGCGTAGGAGGACAGACCGAGCAGTACTTC; CDR3: CASSVGGQTEQYF
D: .; V: TRBV19; J: TRBJ2-2; size: once; DNA: TGTGCCAGTAGTATTAACTGGGGTTCAACCGGGGAGCTGTTTTTT; CDR3: CASSINWGSTGELFF
D: .; V: TRBV27; J: TRBJ2-7; size: few; DNA: TGTGCCAGCAGTTCTAACTACGAGCAGTACTTC; CDR3: CASSSNYEQYF
D: TRBD2; V: TRBV13; J: TRBJ2-1; size: once; DNA: TGTGCCAGCAGCTTAGAGCCTAGCGGGAGGTGGGCCTACAATGAGCAGTTCTTC; CDR3: CASSLEPSGRWAYNEQFF
D: .; V: TRBV10-2; J: TRBJ2-3; size: .; DNA: TGCGCCAGCAGTGACCCAGGGAGCACAGATACGCAGTATTTT; CDR3: CASSDPGSTDTQYF
D: .; V: TRBV28; J: TRBJ1-2; size: .; DNA: TGTGCCAGCAGCCCGATTGGGGGGGACGGCGGCTACACCTTC; CDR3: CASSPIGGDGGYTF
D: TRBD2; V: TRBV27; J: TRBJ2-7; size: .; DNA: TGTGCCAGCAGTTTGGATGGGGGGACTAGCGTCATTTACGAGCAGTACTTC; CDR3: CASSLDGGTSVIYEQYF
D: TRBD2; V: TRBV15; J: TRBJ2-1; size: .; DNA: TGTGCCACCAGCAGCTACGGACTAGCGGGAGTGGGGTATGAGCAGTTCTTC; CDR3: CATSSYGLAGVGYEQFF
D: .; V: TRBV11-2; J: TRBJ2-1; size: once; DNA: TGTGCCAGCAACGATTTGGACGAGGAGCAGTTCTTC; CDR3: CASNDLDEEQFF
D: .; V: TRBV6-5; J: TRBJ1-1; size: .; DNA: TGTGCCAGCAGTTACTCTTCGAACACTGAAGCTTTCTTT; CDR3: CASSYSSNTEAFF
D: TRBD2; V: TRBV7-3; J: TRBJ2-2; size: .; DNA: TGTGCCAGCAGCTATACCCCTAAACGGACGGGAGGGCGGACCGGGGAGCTGTTTTTT; CDR3: CASSYTPKRTGGRTGELFF
D: .; V: TRBV7-8; J: TRBJ2-5; size: .; DNA: TGTGCCAGCAGCTTAGAGGTCACAGGGTTAGAAGAGACCCAGTACTTC; CDR3: CASSLEVTGLEETQYF
D: TRBD2; V: TRBV28; J: TRBJ2-3; size: .; DNA: TGTGCCAGCAGTTCCCCCCGAGCGGGGGGATCCACAGATACGCAGTATTTT; CDR3: CASSSPRAGGSTDTQYF
D: TRBD2; V: TRBV15; J: TRBJ2-1; size: .; DNA: TGTGCCACCAGCACAGGGACTAGCGGGTACAATGAGCAGTTCTTC; CDR3: CATSTGTSGYNEQFF
D: TRBD1; V: TRBV14; J: TRBJ2-7; size: .; DNA: TGTGCCAGCAGCCAAGTCCAGGGGGCGGTACCCTACGAGCAGTACTTC; CDR3: CASSQVQGAVPYEQYF
D: TRBD1; V: TRBV2; J: TRBJ2-1; size: .; DNA: TGTGCCAGCAGGGACAGGGTTAGCTCCTACAATGAGCAGTTCTTC; CDR3: CASRDRVSSYNEQFF
D: TRBD2; V: TRBV28; J: TRBJ2-1; size: .; DNA: TGTGCCAGCAGTTTATTGAGCGGGAGGGGGAATGAGCAGTTCTTC; CDR3: CASSLLSGRGNEQFF
D: TRBD2; V: TRBV11-2; J: TRBJ2-7; size: once; DNA: TGTGCCAGCAGCTTGAGCGGGGATACCTACGAGCAGTACTTC; CDR3: CASSLSGDTYEQYF
D: .; V: TRBV19; J: TRBJ2-4; size: .; DNA: TGTGCCAGTAGTATGAGAGACATTCAGTACTTC; CDR3: CASSMRDIQYF
D: TRBD2; V: TRBV15; J: TRBJ2-1; size: .; DNA: TGTGCCACCAGCAGAGATGCGGGAGTATTTCGTGAGCAGTTCTTC; CDR3: CATSRDAGVFREQFF
D: .; V: TRBV27; J: TRBJ2-7; size: .; DNA: TGTGCCAGCAGGGCAAGCTCCTACGAGCAGTACTTC; CDR3: CASRASSYEQYF
D: .; V: TRBV9; J: TRBJ1-5; size: .; DNA: TGTGCCAGCAGTCGGGGTGGTCAGCCCCAGCATTTT; CDR3: CASSRGGQPQHF
D: .; V: TRBV10-3; J: TRBJ2-1; size: .; DNA: TGTGCCATCAGTGAGTCGGGAAGGGGCTCCTACAATGAGCAGTTCTTC; CDR3: CAISESGRGSYNEQFF
D: .; V: TRBV25-1; J: TRBJ1-1; size: .; DNA: TGTGCCAGCAGTGAGTGGGGCACCGACACTGAAGCTTTCTTT; CDR3: CASSEWGTDTEAFF